This TCR beta chain was captured in a study of shared clonotypes between healthy human individuals (dated by TCRdb to the early 2020s). For the wider study: The cohort included a few men and a couple of women between 18 and 49 years of age. The study deeply sequenced blood TCR repertoires of about 5 healthy adults to estimate repertoire size and the extent of clonotype sharing between individuals. To increase sequencing depth and limit assay-specific biases, different laboratories used diverse techniques to prepare libraries and sequence TCR repertoires. For each donor, CD4 naive and CD4 memory were each run on three plates, CD8 naive on two plates, and CD8 memory on one plate. Each donor's leukapheresis produced roughly between roughly 0.94 and 9.5 billion PBMCs. The paper's findings and limits, for the study overall: When four donors were compared, the shared fraction of clonotypes was about 5.5% for naive CD4, around 4% for naive CD8, about 2.4% for memory CD4, and 0.4% for memory CD8. Based on pairwise subsampling, the degree of clonotype sharing among donors was expected to be affected by sequencing depth. Because the study included a small number of donors, the genetic and exposure-history diversity represented was limited. Only blood was sampled, and tissue TCR repertoires likely differ from those in blood. Estimated clonotype richness was generally larger for naive than for memory subsets. Even with the large sequencing depth, rarefaction of the sorted-subset datasets indicated that sequencing was incomplete. Clonotypes shared by all four sorted-subset donors showed higher generation probabilities than non-shared clonotypes.

The junction carries 10 bases between V and J, which are trimmed by 3 bases and 5 bases respectively. Via the germline V gene (reference sequence), CDR1 is GTSNPN and CDR2 SVGIG. From its cysteine to its phenylalanine, the CDR3 spans 12 amino acids. The read is trimmed to its CDR3 DNA, 36 bases read in frame from base 1. Remarks on this clone: It has no known antigen specificity. There are no base qualities to consult, and no much larger clone falls within one base.

Healthy HIV-negative adults with no recently reported acute infections or vaccinations were included as donors. Every donor was a Caucasian adult residing in Nashville, Tennessee, USA. Magnetic negative selection was used to enrich CD4+ T cells, after which naive cells were positively selected on CD45RA and the negative fraction became the memory subset. Blood was obtained by leukapheresis, after which PBMCs were separated by Ficoll-Histopaque density gradient centrifugation and cryopreserved in liquid nitrogen vapor phase. Analytical flow cytometry was used to check the purity and quantity of each magnetically sorted T cell population. From each sorted fraction, genomic DNA was isolated and quantified by UV absorbance on a Nanodrop 2000c. Using the deep immunoSEQ assay, TCR CDR3 regions were amplified from genomic DNA by multiplex PCR. Extracted genomic DNA from each cell subset was spread evenly across all wells of several immunoSEQ 96-well plates, with each plate serving as a replicate. For sorted subsets, roughly 200 ng of genomic DNA, equivalent to 30,000 or so T cell genomes, went into each replicate PCR. Purified libraries were quantified with a Qubit 3.0 fluorometer, sized on a Bioanalyzer 2100, and re-quantified with the KAPA Library Quantification kit. Each immunoSEQ 96-well plate was sequenced on its own single-read 150-cycle Illumina NextSeq 550 flow cell. Per the source publication's procedure: Because only junctional sequences without quality scores were contained in the immunoSEQ output, filtering matching that applied to full-length reads could not be performed. To assign V/J genes and CDR3, sequences were annotated against IMGT germline references using PyIR, a Python wrapper for IgBLAST v1.9. Reads were filtered out if the reads had weak V/J assignments (E-value above 1e-6), no CDR3, stop codons, out-of-frame junctions, or ambiguous translated residues. V3J clonotypes were defined as sequences sharing an identical inferred V gene, J gene, and CDR3 amino acid sequence. The percentage overlap between two repertoires was calculated by dividing the number of shared unique clonotypes by the size of the smaller repertoire. Repertoire richness was assessed with RTK rarefaction, the Chao1 estimator, and Recon v2.1 estimates of unobserved clonotypes. For all TCRbeta clonotypes obtained by the gDNA method from a handful of donors, generation probabilities were computed with OLGA. TCRdb limited this immuneACCESS table to in-frame rearrangements with V and J called. A share of clones is missing; checked studies link under half to unresolved V genes, and the rest is unexplained. The V and J calls and the clone size are those of that table, but D and trimming were determined from the DNA. Present in this sample are around 1 million clones, roughly 72% of which were seen just once. The leading ten clones occupy approximately 1.5% of the sample.

The origin of this receptor is a man younger than 35 in good health. The source material was memory CD4+ T cells sorted from blood. The cell subset or site label, read with the paper, signifies: CD45RA-negative fraction. The chain employs TRBV30 and TRBJ2-5; too little of a D gene remains to name it. Here is the DNA: TGTGCCTGGAGCCCAAACTGGGAGACCCAGTACTTC. Its product reads: CAWSPNWETQYF.